This is a list of T cell receptor beta chains from one sample in a study of early T cells in non-severe SARS-CoV-2 infection. Using its own MiXCR run on the 5' RACE reads, TCRdb lists one record per CDR3 protein. The sample includes more than 35,000 distinct CDR3 sequences, 5.8% of them seen just once. The sample was whole blood. Receptors were obtained from an adult who was a healthcare worker with PCR-confirmed SARS-CoV-2 infection or an uninfected control (not recorded which). CDR3s include the opening cysteine and the closing phenylalanine or tryptophan. Fields, in order: clone size, D gene, V gene, J gene, CDR3 protein, CDR3 DNA. D genes are given only for firm matches. The listing skips clone size in some rows; elsewhere it reads once, few, many or a size class.

>many|.|TRBV6-1|TRBJ2-3
CASSLRLGEGTQYF
TGTGCCAGCAGCCTCAGACTAGGCGAAGGTACGCAGTATTTT
>few|.|TRBV12-3/TRBV12-4|TRBJ1-5
CASSMYGQPQHF
TGTGCCAGCAGTATGTATGGGCAGCCCCAGCATTTT
>many|.|TRBV28|TRBJ2-1
CASSLTVKNEQFF
TGTGCCAGCAGTTTAACGGTAAAGAATGAGCAGTTCTTC
>many|TRBD2|TRBV5-5|TRBJ2-7
CASSLELADSYEQYF
TGTGCCAGCAGCCTGGAACTAGCGGACTCCTACGAGCAGTACTTC
>many|.|TRBV3-1|TRBJ2-5
CASSQAQGQSSQETQYF
TGTGCCAGCAGCCAAGCGCAGGGGCAGAGTAGCCAAGAGACCCAGTACTTC
>.|.|TRBV20-1|TRBJ1-5
CSAGGQPQHF
TGCAGTGCGGGCGGTCAGCCCCAGCATTTT
>few|.|TRBV18|TRBJ2-1
CASSPPGGRMGSYNEQFF
TGTGCCAGCTCACCACCAGGGGGAAGAATGGGTTCCTACAATGAGCAGTTCTTC
>many|.|TRBV7-9|TRBJ1-1
CASSSPTVLEAFF
TGTGCCAGCAGCTCTCCAACGGTCCTTGAAGCTTTCTTT
>.|.|TRBV12-3/TRBV12-4|TRBJ1-1
CASSPPWGTEAFF
TGTGCCAGCAGTCCGCCTTGGGGCACTGAAGCTTTCTTT
>few|TRBD2|TRBV7-8|TRBJ2-7
CASSSSAGTSRYEQYF
TGTGCCAGCAGCAGCTCGGCCGGGACTAGCCGCTACGAGCAGTACTTC
>many|.|TRBV20-1|TRBJ2-7
CSAKDSTYEQYF
TGCAGTGCTAAGGACAGCACCTACGAGCAGTACTTC
>many|.|TRBV25-1|TRBJ2-6
CASSGANVLTF
TGTGCCAGCAGTGGGGCCAACGTCCTGACTTTC
>.|TRBD2|TRBV20-1|TRBJ2-7
CSATQGTSGGAEHF
TGCAGTGCTACGCAAGGGACTAGCGGGGGGGCTGAGCACTTC
>few|TRBD1|TRBV5-1|TRBJ2-1
CASSPRQGDSYNEQFF
TGCGCCAGCAGCCCCCGGCAGGGGGATTCCTACAATGAGCAGTTCTTC
>few|.|TRBV20-1|TRBJ1-1
CSRAQGTEAFF
TGCAGTAGGGCCCAAGGCACTGAAGCTTTCTTT
>many|.|TRBV18|TRBJ1-1
CASSPIRDTEAFF
TGTGCCAGCTCACCTATACGAGACACTGAAGCTTTCTTT
>many|.|TRBV24-1|TRBJ2-1
CATMSSSYNEQFF
TGTGCCACCATGAGTAGCTCCTACAATGAGCAGTTCTTC
>many|TRBD1|TRBV10-3|TRBJ2-2
CAIRGGANTGELFF
TGTGCCATCAGAGGGGGCGCGAACACCGGGGAGCTGTTTTTT
>many|.|TRBV13|TRBJ2-7
CASSLFGNEQYF
TGTGCCAGCAGCTTATTTGGCAACGAGCAGTACTTC
>many|.|TRBV29-1|TRBJ1-2
CSAVTKQGNYGYTF
TGCAGCGCCGTAACCAAACAGGGCAACTATGGCTACACCTTC
>many|TRBD1|TRBV7-8|TRBJ2-7
CASSRGTGTGPYEQYF
TGTGCCAGCAGCAGGGGGACCGGGACAGGGCCCTACGAGCAGTACTTC
>many|.|TRBV7-8|TRBJ1-1
CASSEDRNTEAFF
TGTGCCAGCAGCGAAGACAGGAACACTGAAGCTTTCTTT
>few|.|TRBV24-1|TRBJ2-1
CATSDDRINEQFF
TGTGCCACCAGTGATGACCGAATCAATGAGCAGTTCTTC
>.|.|TRBV4-1|TRBJ2-5
CASSFHGQGGETQYF
TGCGCCAGCAGTTTCCACGGACAGGGAGGGGAGACCCAGTACTTC
>.|TRBD1|TRBV4-1|TRBJ1-5
CASRAGGNSNQPQHF
TGCGCCAGCAGGGCAGGGGGAAATAGCAATCAGCCCCAGCATTTT
>many|TRBD1|TRBV28|TRBJ1-1
CASSLLQGVEAFF
TGTGCCAGCAGTTTATTACAGGGGGTTGAAGCTTTCTTT
>.|.|TRBV4-3|TRBJ1-4
CASSQDGQLIYNEKLFF
TGCGCCAGCAGCCAAGATGGACAGCTTATTTACAATGAAAAACTGTTTTTT
>many|.|TRBV9|TRBJ2-4
CASSPWEGTTIQYF
TGTGCCAGCAGCCCTTGGGAGGGGACAACCATTCAGTACTTC
>many|.|TRBV7-9|TRBJ1-2
CASSPGGGFGYTF
TGTGCCAGCAGCCCAGGAGGGGGTTTCGGCTACACCTTC
>many|TRBD2|TRBV28|TRBJ2-7
CASRPTGLAYEQYF
TGTGCCAGCAGACCTACGGGACTAGCCTACGAGCAGTACTTC
>many|.|TRBV20-1|TRBJ2-5
CSARDGPGGTQYF
TGCAGTGCTAGAGACGGACCCGGCGGGACCCAGTACTTC
>.|.|TRBV5-1|TRBJ2-7
CASSLGADYYEQYF
TGCGCCAGCAGCTTGGGGGCGGATTACTACGAGCAGTACTTC
>many|.|TRBV20-1|TRBJ1-1
CSARDRPGLNTEAFF
TGCAGTGCTAGGGACCGCCCGGGCTTGAACACTGAAGCTTTCTTT
>.|TRBD1|TRBV20-1|TRBJ2-4
CSGKQGAQDIQYF
TGCAGTGGAAAACAGGGGGCGCAAGACATTCAGTACTTC
>many|TRBD1|TRBV7-2|TRBJ2-3
CASQTGDRSDTQYF
TGTGCCAGCCAAACAGGGGATAGATCAGATACGCAGTATTTT
>many|.|TRBV7-2|TRBJ2-7
CASSLAHQGLYEQYF
TGTGCCAGCAGCTTAGCACACCAGGGGTTGTACGAGCAGTACTTC
>few|.|TRBV12-3/TRBV12-4|TRBJ2-1
CASSSNRDGHQFF
TGTGCCAGCAGTAGCAACCGGGACGGACATCAGTTCTTC
>.|.|TRBV5-1|TRBJ2-3
CASSQRGGAEDTQYF
TGCGCCAGCAGCCAGAGGGGGGGCGCCGAAGATACGCAGTATTTT
>many|.|TRBV7-9|TRBJ2-1
CASRRGRQGLYNEQFF
TGTGCCAGCAGACGGGGAAGGCAGGGCCTATACAATGAGCAGTTCTTC
>many|TRBD1|TRBV28|TRBJ1-1
CASSLPQGEHLMNTEAFF
TGTGCCAGCAGTTTACCCCAGGGGGAGCACTTGATGAACACTGAAGCTTTCTTT
>many|.|TRBV10-3|TRBJ2-3
CAISESTSGGGDTQYF
TGTGCCATCAGTGAGTCGACTAGTGGGGGCGGAGATACGCAGTATTTT
>.|.|TRBV12-3/TRBV12-4|TRBJ2-2
CASSPFRGAVAGELFF
TGTGCCAGCAGCCCCTTCCGGGGGGCAGTGGCCGGGGAGCTGTTTTTT
>many|.|TRBV6-2/TRBV6-3|TRBJ2-7
CASSVPGHPTPYEQYF
TGTGCCAGCAGTGTCCCGGGCCATCCGACGCCTTACGAGCAGTACTTC
>many|TRBD1|TRBV7-2|TRBJ2-2
CASSLDRGYTGELFF
TGTGCCAGCAGCTTAGACAGGGGGTACACCGGGGAGCTGTTTTTT
>many|.|TRBV4-3|TRBJ1-3
CASSQEGAGGNTIYF
TGCGCCAGCAGCCAAGAAGGGGCCGGGGGGAACACCATATATTTT
>few|.|TRBV5-6|TRBJ1-1
CASSLRREAAFF
TGTGCCAGCAGCTTGCGCAGGGAGGCAGCTTTCTTT
>.|.|TRBV27|TRBJ2-1
CASSRRWPSYNEQFF
TGTGCCAGCAGTAGGCGGTGGCCTTCCTACAATGAGCAGTTCTTC
>many|.|TRBV12-3/TRBV12-4|TRBJ1-6
CASSSDSSPLHF
TGTGCCAGCAGTTCGGACAGTTCACCCCTCCACTTT